One sample yielded the 18 T cell receptor beta chains listed below, sequenced in a study of blood T cell repertoires in COVID-19. TCRdb's table, derived via immunoSEQ multiplex PCR, lists solely in-frame clones and lacks some. The repertoire holds about 65,000 clones, with 65% to 85% as singletons. Sequencing input: peripheral blood. The receptors originated from a human donor in a cohort sampled during active COVID-19.

The V call is TRBV19, the J call TRBJ1-2; D is possibly TRBD1 (6 bases). There are 15 residues in the CDR3. The germline V gene encodes CDR1 LNHDA and CDR2 SQIVND (reference sequence). V was pared by 6 bases and J by 7 bases, with 21 bases between. CDR3 bases: TGTGCCAGTAGCTTGGGACCTGACAGGTCGGGTGGCTACACCTTC. Translated, it gives CASSLGPDRSGGYTF.

The V and J genes are TRBV19 and TRBJ1-6, with 9 bases matching TRBD1. CDR1 LNHDA and CDR2 SQIVND come from the germline V gene (reference sequence). CDR3 length: 16 amino acids. With 6 bases clipped from V and 6 bases from J, the junction kept 9 bases outside the gene matches. CDR3 residues: CASSRRQGGSNSPLHF. The CDR3 DNA reads as TGTGCCAGTAGCAGGAGACAGGGGGGATCTAATTCACCCCTCCACTTT.

This chain links TRBV19 with TRBJ2-7, with a weak D call TRBD2 (5 bases). CDR3 size: 13 residues. Deletions cut 5 bases from V and 2 bases from J, with 10 bases between. Germline loops: CDR1 LNHDA, CDR2 SQIVND (reference sequence). The CDR3 region is CASSGLPTYEQYF. The DNA for the CDR3 is TGTGCCAGTAGTGGACTCCCCACCTACGAGCAGTACTTC.

The chain carries TRBV12-3 or TRBV12-4 and TRBJ2-1, with D perhaps matching TRBD1 (6 bases). Trimming removed 6 bases from V and 7 bases from J, with 10 bases in between. This CDR3 region has 12 residues. The CDR3 DNA is TGTGCCAGCAGGACAGGACATAATGAGCAGTTCTTC. It translates to CASRTGHNEQFF.

The chain recombines TRBV19 with TRBJ1-5; no clear D gene. The CDR3 is 13 amino acids. V lost 4 bases and J 5 bases, leaving 9 bases between the germline ends. Germline V lookup: CDR1 LNHDA, CDR2 SQIVND (reference sequence). This CDR3 reads CASSKSGDQPQHF. The DNA of the CDR3 is TGTGCCAGTAGTAAATCCGGGGATCAGCCCCAGCATTTT. Full variable domain (missing parts from reference TRBV19 and TRBJ1-5): DGGITQSPKYLFRKEGQNVTLSCEQNLNHDAMYWYRQDPGQGLRLIYYSQIVNDFQKGDIAEGYSVSREKKESFPLTVTSAQKNPTAFYLCASSKSGDQPQHFGDGTRLSIL.

The table lists this clone with a count of one. V and J are TRBV7-9 and TRBJ2-5; 7 bases match TRBD1. Germline CDR1 SEHNR, CDR2 FQNEAQ (reference sequence). After removal of 3 bases from V and 3 bases from J, the junction contained 1 base not matched to a gene. This CDR3 has 13 residues. CDR3 DNA sequence: TGTGCCAGCAGCTTTACAGGGGAAGAGACCCAGTACTTC. Translation: CASSFTGEETQYF.

The chain has TRBV30 and TRBJ1-2, with D perhaps matching TRBD1 (6 bases). Germline lookup yields CDR1 GTSNPN and CDR2 SVGIG (reference sequence). The V gene lost 0 bases and the J gene lost 2 bases, with 13 bases spanning the gap. There are 15 residues in the CDR3. This chain's CDR3 is CAWSVRTDRNYGYTF. The CDR3 DNA reads as TGTGCCTGGAGTGTACGTACAGACAGGAACTATGGCTACACCTTC.

The chain is built from TRBV9 and TRBJ1-4; 9 positions agree with TRBD1. CDR1 is SGDLS, CDR2 YYNGEE, per germline. The J segment lost 7 bases and the V segment lost 2 bases, leaving 9 bases of the junction unmatched. The CDR3 runs 16 residues. Here the CDR3 reads CASSVGTGLAPEKLFF. CDR3 bases: TGTGCCAGCAGCGTGGGGACAGGGTTAGCCCCTGAAAAACTGTTTTTT.

This clone was observed a single time. The chain has TRBV6-5 and TRBJ2-7, with D unresolved. From germline, CDR1 is MNHEY and CDR2 SVGAGI. CDR3 length equals 13 residues. V lost 6 bases and J lost 3, with 12 bases in between. The CDR3 loop is CASRISFDYEQYF. The DNA for the CDR3 is TGTGCCAGCAGGATTAGTTTTGACTACGAGCAGTACTTC.

The rearrangement links TRBV7-3 to TRBJ2-7, with 9 bases lining up with TRBD2. The CDR3 is made up of 18 amino acids. Trimming cost V 5 bases and J 0 bases; bases outside gene matches: 14. CDR1 and CDR2 (germline): SGHTA, FQGTGA. CDR3 region: CASSPGGRGGWTSYEQYF. CDR3 nucleotides: TGTGCCAGCAGCCCTGGAGGGCGGGGGGGATGGACCTCCTACGAGCAGTACTTC.

The chain joins TRBV19 to TRBJ1-2; tentatively, D is TRBD1 (5 bases). The CDR3 is 14 residues long. Germline CDR1 reads LNHDA; CDR2 reads SQIVND (reference sequence). V dropped 4 bases and J dropped 4 bases, with 13 bases sitting between them. The CDR3 coding sequence is TGTGCCAGTAGTACCAACGACAGACCCTATGGCTACACCTTC. Its translation is CASSTNDRPYGYTF.

This clone has a single count. The genes are TRBV19 and TRBJ1-5; the D is unclear. CDR3 length equals 12 residues. CDR1 is LNHDA, CDR2 SQIVND, per germline (reference sequence). V was pared by 5 bases and J by 5 bases, with 7 bases between. Written as DNA, the CDR3 is TGTGCCAGTAGTCCAGAAGATCAGCCCCAGCATTTT. Encoded protein: CASSPEDQPQHF.

CDR3 sequence reads: CASSSGGKGMNEQFF. The CDR3 region has the DNA TGTGCCAGCAGTTCTGGGGGCAAGGGTATGAATGAGCAGTTCTTC. This chain joins TRBV27 and TRBJ2-1; a weak D match, TRBD1 (6 bases). This CDR3 has 15 amino acids. V lost 4 bases to trimming and J lost 7 bases, with 17 bases between them. From germline, CDR1 is MNHEY and CDR2 SMNVEV (reference sequence).

This clone was picked up one time. The genes are TRBV18 and TRBJ1-5; the D is unclear. This CDR3 region has 16 residues. The V gene's germline CDR1 is KGHSH and CDR2 LQKENI. Between the trimmed V and J ends, which lost 1 base and 0 bases, there was a span of 10 bases. The CDR3 DNA sequence: TGTGCCAGCTCACCACTTCCGGGAACTAGCAATCAGCCCCAGCATTTT. This codes for CASSPLPGTSNQPQHF.

V is TRBV5-1 and J is TRBJ2-3, with TRBD2 matching 14 bases. In germline, CDR1 is SGHRS, CDR2 YFSETQ. V lost 7 bases and J lost 11; bases outside the gene matches: 9. CDR3 length equals 14 residues. The CDR3 is CASLRGTSGGEQYF. CDR3 nucleotides: TGCGCCAGCTTGCGTGGGACTAGCGGGGGCGAGCAGTATTTT.

The chain carries TRBV30 and TRBJ1-1, with D perhaps matching TRBD1 (6 bases). Trimming removed 0 bases from V and 1 base from J, with 6 bases in between. CDR1 and CDR2 (germline): GTSNPN, SVGIG (reference sequence). The CDR3 has 13 amino acids. CDR3 protein: CAWSVQGNTEAFF. In nucleotides, the CDR3 is TGTGCCTGGAGTGTACAGGGGAACACTGAAGCTTTCTTT.

The CDR3 DNA is TGTGCCAGCAGGGATCCGGGACTAGCCTACGAGCAGTACTTC. This translates into CASRDPGLAYEQYF. V and J are TRBV6-5 and TRBJ2-7, with 8 bases that match TRBD2. The germline gives CDR1 MNHEY, CDR2 SVGAGI. V dropped 6 bases and J dropped 2; count of bases not matched to a gene: 6. This CDR3 region has 14 residues.

The V gene is TRBV30, the J gene TRBJ1-2, with D unclear. Per germline, CDR1 GTSNPN and CDR2 SVGIG (reference sequence). V was cut by 3 bases and J by 5 bases, with 19 bases left in between. The CDR3 has 15 amino acids. DNA for the CDR3: TGTGCCTGGAGGGGTCAGTTGGTAAGCGGGTATGGCTACACCTTC. Its translation: CAWRGQLVSGYGYTF. The full variable domain, its missing parts supplied by reference TRBV30 and TRBJ1-2, is SQTIHQWPATLVQPVGSPLSLECTVEGTSNPNLYWYRQAAGRGLQLLFYSVGIGQISSEVPQNLSASRPQDRQFILSSKKLLLSDSGFYLCAWRGQLVSGYGYTFGSGTRLTVV.